The 8 T cell receptor beta chains below come from one sample, sequenced in a study of early T cells in non-severe SARS-CoV-2 infection. TCRdb analysed the 5' RACE reads with MiXCR anew, one entry per CDR3 protein. The table has some 60,000 distinct CDR3 sequences, around 13% seen once. The source material was whole blood. These receptors came from an adult who was a healthcare worker with PCR-confirmed SARS-CoV-2 infection or an uninfected control (not recorded which).

The V and J genes are TRBV28 and TRBJ1-5, with 9 positions matching TRBD1. CDR3 length equals 14 residues. The junction had 1 base not matched to a gene; V was cut back by 3 bases and J by 4 bases. The germline V gene has CDR1 MDHEN and CDR2 SYDVKM. CDR3 region: CASSFGTGNQPQHF. The CDR3 DNA follows: TGTGCCAGCAGTTTCGGGACAGGGAATCAGCCCCAGCATTTT. The whole variable domain, filled in from reference TRBV28 and TRBJ1-5, reads DVKVTQSSRYLVKRTGEKVFLECVQDMDHENMFWYRQDPGLGLRLIYFSYDVKMKEKGDIPEGYSVSREKKERFSLILESASTNQTSMYLCASSFGTGNQPQHFGDGTRLSIL.

The rearrangement links TRBV3-1 to TRBJ2-5; D is unclear. The CDR3 extends over 13 amino acids. V was cut by 0 bases and J by 7 bases, with 9 bases left in between. Germline CDR1 LGHDT, CDR2 YNNKEL (reference sequence). The CDR3, as DNA: TGTGCCAGCAGCCAAGAGGCTGTCCGGACCCAGTACTTC. Its translation is CASSQEAVRTQYF.

This clonotype has at least ten counts. The chain uses TRBV2 and TRBJ2-7; D ambiguous. This CDR3 has 12 amino acids. CDR1 SNHLY and CDR2 FYNNEI come from the germline V gene. V was shortened by 2 bases and J by 5 bases, with 7 bases between the two germline ends. CDR3 coding DNA: TGTGCCAGCAGTGAAAGGCTCGACGAGCAGTACTTC. It translates to CASSERLDEQYF. Combining the CDR3 with reference TRBV2 and TRBJ2-7 gives the whole variable domain EPEVTQTPSHQVTQMGQEVILRCVPISNHLYFYWYRQILGQKVEFLVSFYNNEISEKSEIFDDQFSVERPDGSNFTLKIRSTKLEDSAMYFCASSERLDEQYFGPGTRLTVT.

At least ten counts were recorded for this clonotype. V usage is TRBV11-2 and J usage is TRBJ1-1; 7 bases match TRBD1. V trimming: 1 base; J trimming: 4 bases; junction bases outside the gene matches: 9. This CDR3 contains 16 residues. CDR1 and CDR2 from the germline V gene are SGHAT and FQNNGV. The CDR3 region has the DNA TGTGCCAGCAGCTTAGCGGCAGGGGGGGCGGTCACTGAAGCTTTCTTT. Its translation is CASSLAAGGAVTEAFF.

The chain employs TRBV19 and TRBJ1-6, with D unclear. The CDR3 is made up of 13 amino acids. V was pared by 3 bases and J by 10 bases, with 10 bases between. Looked up from germline, CDR1 is LNHDA and CDR2 is SQIVND (reference sequence). CDR3 in DNA: TGTGCCAGTAGTATCCGATGGGGATCACCCCTCCACTTT. This encodes CASSIRWGSPLHF. The variable domain in full, with the rest retrieved from reference TRBV19 and TRBJ1-6, is DGGITQSPKYLFRKEGQNVTLSCEQNLNHDAMYWYRQDPGQGLRLIYYSQIVNDFQKGDIAEGYSVSREKKESFPLTVTSAQKNPTAFYLCASSIRWGSPLHFGNGTRLTVT.

The V gene is TRBV7-3, the J gene TRBJ1-1, with D unclear. V lost 5 bases and J lost 2, with 18 bases in between. The germline V gene has CDR1 SGHTA and CDR2 FQGTGA. This CDR3 is 16 amino acids long. CDR3 protein: CASSPSGGQINTEAFF. CDR3 bases: TGTGCCAGCAGCCCCTCAGGAGGCCAAATCAACACTGAAGCTTTCTTT.

Many counts were recorded for this clonotype. The chain employs TRBV6-1 and TRBJ2-7; D remains ambiguous. V lost 4 bases, J lost 1 base, and 11 bases lay in between. The CDR3 totals 14 residues. Germline lookup yields CDR1 MNHNS and CDR2 SASEGT. The CDR3, as DNA: TGTGCCAGCAGTGGGGCTAGGAGTTCCTACGAGCAGTACTTC. It specifies CASSGARSSYEQYF.

Ten or more counts support this clonotype. This rearrangement joins TRBV6-6 to TRBJ1-6; D is uncertain. V dropped 6 bases and J dropped 8 bases, with 17 bases sitting between them. This CDR3 has 15 residues. Germline loops: CDR1 MNHNY, CDR2 SVGAGI (reference sequence). CDR3 coding DNA: TGTGCCAGCAGCCTTCAGGCTAACTCGCATTCACCCCTCCACTTT. Protein product: CASSLQANSHSPLHF.